These 8 T cell receptor beta chains were sequenced from one sample in a study of graft-versus-host responses after intestinal transplantation. Their cognate antigens are unknown. Profiled with immunoSEQ multiplex PCR; TCRdb holds only in-frame clones, not every one. Of more than 65,000 clones listed, 75% to 90% are singletons. Sequencing used unstimulated CD4+ T cells sorted from spleen or lymph node cells, obtained before transplant. These receptors originate from a human donor who was the organ donor for an intestinal transplant.

This chain connects TRBV5-1 to TRBJ1-6, with unresolved D. Germline loops: CDR1 SGHRS, CDR2 YFSETQ. V was trimmed by 3 bases and J by 7 bases, leaving 8 bases between them. This CDR3 is built from 13 residues. This CDR3 reads CASSSSRNSPLHF. For the CDR3, the DNA is TGCGCCAGCAGCTCCTCTAGAAATTCACCCCTCCACTTT. The whole variable domain, filled in from reference TRBV5-1 and TRBJ1-6, reads KAGVTQTPRYLIKTRGQQVTLSCSPISGHRSVSWYQQTPGQGLQFLFEYFSETQRNKGNFPGRFSGRQFSNSRSEMNVSTLELGDSALYLCASSSSRNSPLHFGNGTRLTVT.

With regard to this clone: The same CDR3 is also encoded by other DNA sequences in this sample. The chain recombines TRBV7-2 with TRBJ1-2, with 8 bases lining up with TRBD1. CDR3 size: 15 residues. The junction had 7 bases not matched to a gene; V was cut back by 1 base and J by 6 bases. The germline gives CDR1 SGHTA, CDR2 FQGNSA. DNA for the CDR3: TGTGCCAGCAGCTTAGGGACAGGGAGGCAAAATGGCTACACCTTC. Protein product: CASSLGTGRQNGYTF.

The chain joins TRBV9 to TRBJ2-5; 12 bases are a match to TRBD2. This CDR3 contains 14 residues. The V and J ends lost 8 bases and 4 bases, in that order; junction bases with no gene match: 6. In germline, CDR1 is SGDLS, CDR2 YYNGEE. CDR3 in DNA: TGTGCCAGTACTAGCGGGGGGCTTTCAGAGACCCAGTACTTC. Encoded protein: CASTSGGLSETQYF.

This sequence joins TRBV2 and TRBJ2-1, with TRBD2 matching over 12 bases. J was trimmed by 10 bases and V by 0 bases; bases with no gene match: 10. Germline V gene sequence: CDR1 SNHLY, CDR2 FYNNEI. CDR3 length equals 17 residues. The CDR3 DNA follows: TGTGCCAGCAGTGAAGCGCCTTGGACTAGCGGGACAACCGAGCAGTTCTTC. This gives the protein CASSEAPWTSGTTEQFF.

This clone appeared a single time. The chain couples TRBV5-4 to TRBJ2-3; D not certain. CDR3 size: 14 residues. V gave up 3 bases and J gave up 0 bases, with 8 bases separating them. From germline, CDR1 is SGHNT and CDR2 YYREEE (reference sequence). CDR3: CASSSRGSTDTQYF. Here the CDR3 DNA reads TGTGCCAGCAGCTCTAGAGGTAGCACAGATACGCAGTATTTT.

This clone has only a few counts. The chain employs TRBV4-3 and TRBJ1-4, with 8 bases identical to TRBD1. CDR3 length equals 15 residues. The germline gives CDR1 LGHNA, CDR2 YSLEER. After removal of 5 bases from V and 4 bases from J, the junction contained 6 bases not matched to a gene. The CDR3: CASSARTGRNEKLFF. As DNA, the CDR3 is TGCGCCAGCAGCGCCCGGACAGGGCGTAATGAAAAACTGTTTTTT.

The chain is built from TRBV12-5 and TRBJ2-1; the match to TRBD1 covers 9 bases. This CDR3 has 15 residues. CDR1 and CDR2 from the germline V gene are LGHNT and FRNRAP. J was trimmed by 8 bases and V by 2 bases; bases with no gene match: 7. CDR3 DNA sequence: TGTGCTAGTGGTTTGAGTCCGGGACAGGGTTATGAGCAGTTCTTC. Its translation is CASGLSPGQGYEQFF.

CDR3 sequence reads: CASSDRGSYEQYV. Here the CDR3 DNA reads TGTGCCAGCAGCGACAGGGGATCCTACGAGCAGTACGTC. This chain links TRBV2 with TRBJ2-7; 8 bases are a match to TRBD1. Trimming cost V 6 bases and J 1 base; bases outside gene matches: 2. Germline V gene lookup returns CDR1 SNHLY and CDR2 FYNNEI. This CDR3 region has 13 residues.